The TCR beta chain under discussion was sequenced for a study of beta chain features in type 1 diabetes. Study in general: There was similarity between patients and healthy donors in age, gender and cell yields.

Study-wide results and limits: In the patient group, naive, central memory and Treg TCRB repertoires seemed more alike than in the healthy donor group. Shorter TCRB CDR3s, moderately but significantly so, marked every one of the four CD4+ subsets in Type 1 diabetes patients. PCR could preferentially amplify shorter templates, alike in patients and controls.

Of the isolated RNA, all was reverse transcribed, and so the sequenced material was expressed TCRB transcripts. The table came from immunoSEQ multiplex PCR; TCRdb's copy has only in-frame clones and leaves some out. Among 150,000 to 200,000 clones listed, almost 65% were seen once. V lost 4 bases to trimming and J lost 2 bases, with 9 bases between them. CDR3 size: 13 residues. The germline CDR1 and CDR2 sequences are GTSNPN and SVGIG (reference sequence). This clone was counted once. Its matching antigen is unknown. Material: naive CD4+ T cells from blood. The chain uses TRBV30 and TRBJ2-1, with D possibly TRBD1 on 5 matching bases. The sequence came from a man aged 30-40 years with type 1 diabetes. This CDR3 reads CAWTGNPYNEQFF. In DNA form, the CDR3 reads TGTGCCTGGACAGGGAACCCCTACAATGAGCAGTTCTTC.